This entry describes one T cell receptor (beta chain). The target antigen is unknown. The sequencing template was cDNA reverse transcribed from extracted RNA. The protocol was immunoSEQ multiplex PCR, while the TCRdb copy is restricted to in-frame clones and leaves out a portion. This table has around 140,000 clones, 51% appearing once. These data originate in a study of CD8+ T cells in alopecia areata. General study results and limits: In patients, TCRs were shared less clearly than in mice, and HLA may possibly be involved.

The specimen was CD4+ T cells sorted from blood, collected at week 0. The origin of this receptor is a human donor with alopecia areata.

In DNA, the CDR3 is TGCAGCGTCGGACAGGGGATGAAGACCCAGTACTTC. It translates to CSVGQGMKTQYF. The gene calls are TRBV29-1 and TRBJ2-5, with 9 bases lining up with TRBD1. Germline assignment: CDR1 SQVTM and CDR2 ANQGSEA. This CDR3 comprises 12 residues. The V gene end was trimmed by 6 bases and the J gene end by 6 bases; junction bases not matched to a gene: 5.